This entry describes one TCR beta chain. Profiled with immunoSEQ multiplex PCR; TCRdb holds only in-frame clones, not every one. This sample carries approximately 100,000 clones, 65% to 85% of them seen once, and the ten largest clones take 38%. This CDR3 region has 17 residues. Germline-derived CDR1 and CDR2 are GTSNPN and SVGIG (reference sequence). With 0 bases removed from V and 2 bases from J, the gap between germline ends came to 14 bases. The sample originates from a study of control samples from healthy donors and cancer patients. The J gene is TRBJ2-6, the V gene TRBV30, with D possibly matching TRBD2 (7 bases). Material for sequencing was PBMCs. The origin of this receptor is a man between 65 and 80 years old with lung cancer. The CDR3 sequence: CAWSVRRGPAGANVLTF. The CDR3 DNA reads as TGTGCCTGGAGTGTACGGCGGGGGCCGGCTGGGGCCAACGTCCTGACTTTC.